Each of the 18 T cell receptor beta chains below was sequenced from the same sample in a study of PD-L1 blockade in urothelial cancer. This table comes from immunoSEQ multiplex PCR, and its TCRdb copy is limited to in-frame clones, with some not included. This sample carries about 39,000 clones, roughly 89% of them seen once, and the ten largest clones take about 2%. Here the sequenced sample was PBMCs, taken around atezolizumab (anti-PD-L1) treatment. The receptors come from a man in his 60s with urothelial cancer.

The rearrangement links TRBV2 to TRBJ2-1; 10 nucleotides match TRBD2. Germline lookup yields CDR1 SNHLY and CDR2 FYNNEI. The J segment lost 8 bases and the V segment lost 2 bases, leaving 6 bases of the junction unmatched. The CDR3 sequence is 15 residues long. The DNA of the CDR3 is TGTGCCAGCAGTGAAACAGCGGGGGGGCCCGATGAGCAGTTCTTC. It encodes CASSETAGGPDEQFF.

CDR3 sequence reads: CASSSSGQAYEQYF. The CDR3 bases are TGTGCCAGCAGCTCCTCCGGACAGGCCTACGAGCAGTACTTC. This rearrangement joins TRBV7-2 to TRBJ2-7; 7 bases agree with TRBD1. Germline CDR1 and CDR2: SGHTA and FQGNSA. This CDR3 has 14 residues. V lost 4 bases and J lost 2; bases outside the gene matches: 5.

The CDR3 bases are TGTGCCAGCAGCTTGGTCCCGGGAAATCAGCCCCAGCATTTT. It is translated as CASSLVPGNQPQHF. V usage is TRBV5-4 and J usage is TRBJ1-5, with D unclear. This CDR3 region has 14 residues. V was cut by 0 bases and J by 4 bases, with 8 bases left in between. From germline, CDR1 is SGHNT and CDR2 YYREEE (reference sequence).

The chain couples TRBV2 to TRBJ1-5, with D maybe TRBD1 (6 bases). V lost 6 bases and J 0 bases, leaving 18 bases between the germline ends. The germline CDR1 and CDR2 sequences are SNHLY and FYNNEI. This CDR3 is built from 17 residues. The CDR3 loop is CASRYRARSNSNQPQHF. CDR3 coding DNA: TGTGCCAGCAGATACAGGGCGAGAAGTAATAGCAATCAGCCCCAGCATTTT.

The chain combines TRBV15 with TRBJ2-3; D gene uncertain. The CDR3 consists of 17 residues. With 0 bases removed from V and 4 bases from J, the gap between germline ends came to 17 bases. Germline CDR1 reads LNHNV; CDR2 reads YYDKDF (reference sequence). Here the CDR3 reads CATSRDIAASVADTQYF. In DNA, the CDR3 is TGTGCCACCAGCAGAGATATCGCAGCGTCGGTGGCAGATACGCAGTATTTT.

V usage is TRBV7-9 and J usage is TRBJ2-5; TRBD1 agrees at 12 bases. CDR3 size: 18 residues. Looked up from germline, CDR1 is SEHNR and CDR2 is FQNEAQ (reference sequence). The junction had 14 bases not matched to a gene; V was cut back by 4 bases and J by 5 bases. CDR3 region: CASSSTLGDRGPEETQYF. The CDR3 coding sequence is TGTGCCAGCAGCTCAACACTCGGGGACAGGGGGCCTGAGGAGACCCAGTACTTC. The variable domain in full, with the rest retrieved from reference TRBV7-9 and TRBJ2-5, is DTGVSQNPRHKITKRGQNVTFRCDPISEHNRLYWYRQTLGQGPEFLTYFQNEAQLEKSRLLSDRFSAERPKGSFSTLEIQRTEQGDSAMYLCASSSTLGDRGPEETQYFGPGTRLLVL.

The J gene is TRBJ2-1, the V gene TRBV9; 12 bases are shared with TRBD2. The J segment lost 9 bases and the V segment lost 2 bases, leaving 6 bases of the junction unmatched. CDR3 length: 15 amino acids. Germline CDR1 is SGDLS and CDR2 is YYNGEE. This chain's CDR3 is CASSVSSGGAGEQFF. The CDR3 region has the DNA TGTGCCAGCAGCGTGTCTAGCGGGGGGGCCGGTGAGCAGTTCTTC.

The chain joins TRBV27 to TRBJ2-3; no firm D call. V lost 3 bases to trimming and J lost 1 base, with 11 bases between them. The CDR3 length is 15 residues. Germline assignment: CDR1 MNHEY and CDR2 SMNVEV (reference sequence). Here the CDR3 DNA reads TGTGCCAGCAGTTTGATGGCGACTGGCACAGATACGCAGTATTTT. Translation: CASSLMATGTDTQYF.

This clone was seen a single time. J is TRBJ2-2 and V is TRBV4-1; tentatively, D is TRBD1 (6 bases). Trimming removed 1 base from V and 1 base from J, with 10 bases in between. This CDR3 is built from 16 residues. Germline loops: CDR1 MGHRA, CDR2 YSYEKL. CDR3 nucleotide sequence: TGCGCCAGCAGCCAAGGTTCAGGGGAGAACACCGGGGAGCTGTTTTTT. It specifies CASSQGSGENTGELFF.

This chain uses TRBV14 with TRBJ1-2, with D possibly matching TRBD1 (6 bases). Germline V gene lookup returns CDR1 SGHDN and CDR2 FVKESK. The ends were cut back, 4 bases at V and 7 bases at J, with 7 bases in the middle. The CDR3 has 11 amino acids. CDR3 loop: CASSPGAGYTF. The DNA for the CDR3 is TGTGCCAGCAGCCCAGGGGCTGGCTACACCTTC.

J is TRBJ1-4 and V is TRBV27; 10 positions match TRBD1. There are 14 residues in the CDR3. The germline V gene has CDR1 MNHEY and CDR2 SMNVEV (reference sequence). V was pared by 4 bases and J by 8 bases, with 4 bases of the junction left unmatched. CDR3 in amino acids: CASSSWGQGEKLFF. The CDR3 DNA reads TGTGCCAGCAGTTCATGGGGACAGGGGGAAAAACTGTTTTTT.

The DNA of the CDR3 is TGCGCCAGCAGCTTGGGGGCGTCCAACCAATCTCCCAGGGATGGCTACACCTTC. Amino acids: CASSLGASNQSPRDGYTF. V gene TRBV5-1 combines with J gene TRBJ1-2; TRBD1 might be the D (5 bases). This CDR3 has 18 residues. V lost 0 bases to trimming and J lost 6 bases, with 24 bases between them. The germline V gene has CDR1 SGHRS and CDR2 YFSETQ.

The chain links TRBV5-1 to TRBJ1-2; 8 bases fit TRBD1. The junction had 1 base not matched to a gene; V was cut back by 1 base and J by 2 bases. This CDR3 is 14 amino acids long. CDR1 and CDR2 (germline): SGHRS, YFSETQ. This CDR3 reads CASSLTGGNYGYTF. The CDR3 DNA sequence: TGCGCCAGCAGCTTGACAGGGGGGAACTATGGCTACACCTTC.

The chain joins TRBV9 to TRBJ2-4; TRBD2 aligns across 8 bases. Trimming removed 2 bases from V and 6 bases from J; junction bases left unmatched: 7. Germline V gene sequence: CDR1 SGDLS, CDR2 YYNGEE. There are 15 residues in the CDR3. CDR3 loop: CASSVAGGAGNIQYF. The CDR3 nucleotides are TGTGCCAGCAGCGTGGCGGGAGGAGCGGGAAACATTCAGTACTTC.

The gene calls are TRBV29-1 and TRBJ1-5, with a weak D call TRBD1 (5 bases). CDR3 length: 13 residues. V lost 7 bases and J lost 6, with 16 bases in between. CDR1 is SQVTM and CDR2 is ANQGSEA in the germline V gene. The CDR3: CSALGGRGQPQHF. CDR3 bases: TGCAGCGCCCTGGGGGGGAGGGGTCAGCCCCAGCATTTT.

The CDR3 protein is CSPVGTSGAGSYNEQFF. The CDR3, as DNA: TGCAGCCCAGTCGGGACTAGCGGAGCCGGCTCCTACAATGAGCAGTTCTTC. The genes are TRBV29-1 and TRBJ2-1, with TRBD2 identical over 11 bases. Germline lookup yields CDR1 SQVTM and CDR2 ANQGSEA. J gave up 0 bases and V 8 bases, and 12 bases lay outside the gene matches. CDR3 length: 17 residues.

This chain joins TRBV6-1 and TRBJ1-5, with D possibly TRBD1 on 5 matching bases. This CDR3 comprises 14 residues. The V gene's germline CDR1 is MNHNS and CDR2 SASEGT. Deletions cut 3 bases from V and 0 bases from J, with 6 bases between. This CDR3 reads CASSEQGSNQPQHF. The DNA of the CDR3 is TGTGCCAGCAGTGAGCAGGGTAGCAATCAGCCCCAGCATTTT.

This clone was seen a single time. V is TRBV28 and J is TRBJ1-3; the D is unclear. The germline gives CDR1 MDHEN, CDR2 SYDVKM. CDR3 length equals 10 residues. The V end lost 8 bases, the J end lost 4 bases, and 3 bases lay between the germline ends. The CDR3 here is CASLGNTIYF. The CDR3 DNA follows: TGTGCCAGCCTCGGAAACACCATATATTTT.